This T cell receptor beta chain came from a study of OX40 agonist ivuxolimab in advanced cancers. Germline-derived CDR1 and CDR2 are SGHRS and YFSETQ. The CDR3 is 14 residues long. V gave up 5 bases and J gave up 7 bases, with 16 bases separating them. Sequenced by immunoSEQ multiplex PCR; TCRdb stores in-frame clones only, minus some. The data show 60,000 or so clones, 85% to 90% seen once. Autoimmune disease history or systemic immunosuppression led to patient exclusion. This clonotype was sampled from an adult with an advanced solid tumor such as melanoma, head and neck, liver or kidney cancer. The chain combines TRBV5-1 with TRBJ2-1; TRBD1 is a possible D gene (7 bases). The specimen was CD4+ or CD8+ T cells sorted from blood, collected in a trial of the OX40 agonist ivuxolimab. The CDR3 coding sequence is TGCGCCAGCAGATGGCAGGGGGGAGGTAATGAGCAGTTCTTC. Residues: CASRWQGGGNEQFF.